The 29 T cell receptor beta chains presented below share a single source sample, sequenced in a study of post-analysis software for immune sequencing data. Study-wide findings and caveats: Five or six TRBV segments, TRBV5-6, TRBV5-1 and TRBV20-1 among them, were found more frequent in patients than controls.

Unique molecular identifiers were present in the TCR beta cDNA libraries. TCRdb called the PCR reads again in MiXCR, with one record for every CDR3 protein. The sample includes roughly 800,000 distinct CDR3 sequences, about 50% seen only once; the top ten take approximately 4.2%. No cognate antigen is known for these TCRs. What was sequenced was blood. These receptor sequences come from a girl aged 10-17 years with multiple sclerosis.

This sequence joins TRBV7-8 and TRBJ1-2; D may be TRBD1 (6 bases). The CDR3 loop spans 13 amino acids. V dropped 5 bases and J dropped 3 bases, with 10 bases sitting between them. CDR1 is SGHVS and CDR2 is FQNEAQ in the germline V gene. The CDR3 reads CASSVAGDYGYTF. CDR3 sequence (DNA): TGTGCCAGCAGCGTCGCAGGGGACTATGGCTACACCTTC.

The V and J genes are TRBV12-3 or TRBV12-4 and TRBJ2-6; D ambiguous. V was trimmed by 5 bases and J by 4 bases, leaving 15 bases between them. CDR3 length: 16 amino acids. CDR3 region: CASSPPQVTGANVLTF. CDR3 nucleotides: TGTGCCAGCAGTCCGCCCCAGGTTACCGGGGCCAACGTCCTGACTTTC.

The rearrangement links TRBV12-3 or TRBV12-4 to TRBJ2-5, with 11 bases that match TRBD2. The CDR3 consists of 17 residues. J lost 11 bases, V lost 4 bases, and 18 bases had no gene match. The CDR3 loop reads CASSSWVAGGPHNEQYF. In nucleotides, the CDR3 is TGTGCCAGCAGTTCCTGGGTAGCGGGAGGGCCCCACAATGAGCAGTACTTC.

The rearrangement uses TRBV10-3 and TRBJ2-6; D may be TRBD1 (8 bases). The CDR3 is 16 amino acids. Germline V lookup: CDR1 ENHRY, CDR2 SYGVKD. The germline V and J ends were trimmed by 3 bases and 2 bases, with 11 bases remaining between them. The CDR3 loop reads CAISEQGGPGANVLTF. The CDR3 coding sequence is TGTGCCATCAGTGAACAGGGGGGGCCTGGGGCCAACGTCCTGACTTTC.

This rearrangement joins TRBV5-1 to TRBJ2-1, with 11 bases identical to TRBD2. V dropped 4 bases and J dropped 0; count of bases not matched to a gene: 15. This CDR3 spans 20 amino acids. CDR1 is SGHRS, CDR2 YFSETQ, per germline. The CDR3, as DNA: TGCGCCAGCAGCCCCCGACTAGCGGGGTTACTTCCAAGCTCCTACAATGAGCAGTTCTTC. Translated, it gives CASSPRLAGLLPSSYNEQFF.

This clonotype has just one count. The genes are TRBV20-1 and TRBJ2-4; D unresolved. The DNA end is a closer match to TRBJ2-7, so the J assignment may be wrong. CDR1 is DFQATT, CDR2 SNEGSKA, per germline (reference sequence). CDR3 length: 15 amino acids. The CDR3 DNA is TGCAGTGCTAGAGACGGACGGTGGGCATCCTACGAGCAGTACTTC. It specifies CSARDGRWASYEQYF.

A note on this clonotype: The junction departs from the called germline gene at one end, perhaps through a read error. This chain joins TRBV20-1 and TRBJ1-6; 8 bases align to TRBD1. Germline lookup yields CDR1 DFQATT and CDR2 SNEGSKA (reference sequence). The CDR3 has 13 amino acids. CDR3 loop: CSAPTGDNSPLHF. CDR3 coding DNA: TGCAGTGCCCCGACAGGGGATAACTCACCCCTCCACTTT.

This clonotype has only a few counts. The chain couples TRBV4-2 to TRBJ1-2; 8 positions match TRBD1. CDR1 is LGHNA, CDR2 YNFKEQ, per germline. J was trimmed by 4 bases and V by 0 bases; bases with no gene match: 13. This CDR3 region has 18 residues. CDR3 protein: CASSQEGPGQGISYGYTF. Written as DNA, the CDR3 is TGTGCCAGCAGCCAAGAGGGCCCTGGACAGGGTATCTCCTATGGCTACACCTTC.

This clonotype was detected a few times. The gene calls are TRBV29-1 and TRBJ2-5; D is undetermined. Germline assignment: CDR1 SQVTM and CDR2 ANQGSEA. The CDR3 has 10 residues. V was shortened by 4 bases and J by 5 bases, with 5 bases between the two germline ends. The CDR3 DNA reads TGCAGCGTTGTGTGGGAGACCCAGTACTTC. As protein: CSVVWETQYF.

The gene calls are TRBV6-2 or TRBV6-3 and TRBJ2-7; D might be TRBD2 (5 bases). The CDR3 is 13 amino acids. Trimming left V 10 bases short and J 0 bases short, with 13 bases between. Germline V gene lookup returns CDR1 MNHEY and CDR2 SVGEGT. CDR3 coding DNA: TGTGCCACCTCAGGACTTCCCTCCTACGAGCAGTACTTC. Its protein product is CATSGLPSYEQYF.

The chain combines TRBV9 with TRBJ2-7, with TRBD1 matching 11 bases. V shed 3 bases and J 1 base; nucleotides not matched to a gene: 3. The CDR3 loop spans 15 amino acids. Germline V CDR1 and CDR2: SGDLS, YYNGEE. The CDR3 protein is CASSGGQGVSYEQYF. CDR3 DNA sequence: TGTGCCAGCAGCGGGGGACAGGGGGTTTCCTACGAGCAGTACTTC.

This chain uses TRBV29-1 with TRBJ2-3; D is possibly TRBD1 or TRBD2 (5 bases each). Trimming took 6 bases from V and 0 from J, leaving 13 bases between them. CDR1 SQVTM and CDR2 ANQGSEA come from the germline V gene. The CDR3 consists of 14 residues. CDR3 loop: CSVDWDGSTDTQYF. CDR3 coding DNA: TGCAGCGTCGACTGGGACGGTAGCACAGATACGCAGTATTTT.

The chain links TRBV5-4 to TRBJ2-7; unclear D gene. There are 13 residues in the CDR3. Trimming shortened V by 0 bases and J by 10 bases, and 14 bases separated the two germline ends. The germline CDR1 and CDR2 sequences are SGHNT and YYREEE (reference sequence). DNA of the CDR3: TGTGCCAGCAGCTTGGCCGCCCCAACTACCCAGTACTTC. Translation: CASSLAAPTTQYF. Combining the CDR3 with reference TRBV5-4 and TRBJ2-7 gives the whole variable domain ETGVTQSPTHLIKTRGQQVTLRCSSQSGHNTVSWYQQALGQGPQFIFQYYREEENGRGNFPPRFSGLQFPNYSSELNVNALELDDSALYLCASSLAAPTTQYFGPGTRLTVT.

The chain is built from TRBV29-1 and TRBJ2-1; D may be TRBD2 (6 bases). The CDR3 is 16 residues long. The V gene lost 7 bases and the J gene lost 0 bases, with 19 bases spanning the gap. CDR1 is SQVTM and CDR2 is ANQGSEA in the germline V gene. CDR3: CSAETRRVSSYNEQFF. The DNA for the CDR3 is TGCAGCGCCGAGACTAGGAGGGTTAGCTCCTACAATGAGCAGTTCTTC.

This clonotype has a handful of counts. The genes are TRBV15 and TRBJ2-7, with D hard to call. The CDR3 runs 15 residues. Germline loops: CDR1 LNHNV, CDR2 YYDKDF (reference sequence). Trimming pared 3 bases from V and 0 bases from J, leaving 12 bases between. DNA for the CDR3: TGTGCCACCAGCAGTCTTCGGTTCTTCTCCTACGAGCAGTACTTC. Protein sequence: CATSSLRFFSYEQYF. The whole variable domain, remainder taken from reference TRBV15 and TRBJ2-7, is DAMVIQNPRYQVTQFGKPVTLSCSQTLNHNVMYWYQQKSSQAPKLLFHYYDKDFNNEADTPDNFQSRRPNTSFCFLDIRSPGLGDTAMYLCATSSLRFFSYEQYFGPGTRLTVT.

Here the CDR3 reads CSARDRRGQGGYEQYF. CDR3 in DNA: TGCAGTGCTAGAGATCGGCGGGGACAGGGTGGGTACGAGCAGTACTTC. The gene calls are TRBV20-1 and TRBJ2-7, with 9 bases aligning to TRBD1. Germline V gene lookup returns CDR1 DFQATT and CDR2 SNEGSKA (reference sequence). The trim removed 0 bases at V and 4 bases at J, leaving 10 bases unmatched. The CDR3 extends over 16 amino acids.

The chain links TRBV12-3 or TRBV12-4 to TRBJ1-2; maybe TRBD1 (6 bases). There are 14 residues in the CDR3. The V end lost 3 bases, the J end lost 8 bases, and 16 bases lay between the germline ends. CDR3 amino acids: CASSFTGQGHGYTF. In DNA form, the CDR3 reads TGTGCCAGCAGTTTCACAGGGCAGGGGCACGGCTACACCTTC.

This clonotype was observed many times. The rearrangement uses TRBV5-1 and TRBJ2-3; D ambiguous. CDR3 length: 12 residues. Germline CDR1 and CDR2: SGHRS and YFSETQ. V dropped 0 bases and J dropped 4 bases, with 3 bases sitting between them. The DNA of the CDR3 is TGCGCCAGCAGCTTGGCGGCAGATACGCAGTATTTT. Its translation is CASSLAADTQYF. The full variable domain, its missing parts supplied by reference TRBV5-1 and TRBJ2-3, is KAGVTQTPRYLIKTRGQQVTLSCSPISGHRSVSWYQQTPGQGLQFLFEYFSETQRNKGNFPGRFSGRQFSNSRSEMNVSTLELGDSALYLCASSLAADTQYFGPGTRLTVL.

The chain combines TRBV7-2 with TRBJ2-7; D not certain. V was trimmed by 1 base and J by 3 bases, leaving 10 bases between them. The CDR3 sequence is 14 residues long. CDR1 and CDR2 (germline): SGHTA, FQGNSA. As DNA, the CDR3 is TGTGCCAGCAGCTTAGTGGCACAGCACTACGAGCAGTACTTC. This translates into CASSLVAQHYEQYF.

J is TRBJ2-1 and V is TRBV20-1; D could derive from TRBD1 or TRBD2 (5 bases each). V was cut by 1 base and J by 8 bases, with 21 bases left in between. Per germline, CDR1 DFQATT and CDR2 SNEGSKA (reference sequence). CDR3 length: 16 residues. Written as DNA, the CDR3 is TGCAGTGCTAGAGGGGGACCGGGCCCCACGTTGGATGAGCAGTTCTTC. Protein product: CSARGGPGPTLDEQFF.

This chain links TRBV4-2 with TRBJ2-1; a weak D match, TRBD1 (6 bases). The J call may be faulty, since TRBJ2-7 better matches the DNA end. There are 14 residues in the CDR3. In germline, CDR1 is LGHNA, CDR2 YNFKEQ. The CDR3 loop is CASSQRDTTNEQYF. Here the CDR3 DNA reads TGTGCCAGCAGCCAACGGGACACTACCAATGAGCAGTACTTC.

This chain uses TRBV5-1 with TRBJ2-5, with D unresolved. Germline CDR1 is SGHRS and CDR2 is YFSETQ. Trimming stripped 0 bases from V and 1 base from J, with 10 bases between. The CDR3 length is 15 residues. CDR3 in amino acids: CASSLVPSAQETQYF. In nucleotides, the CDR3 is TGCGCCAGCAGCTTGGTCCCTAGTGCCCAAGAGACCCAGTACTTC.

CDR3 residues: CASSHGSSTSGAKDTQYF. The CDR3 DNA reads TGTGCCAGCAGCCACGGATCTTCGACTAGCGGGGCGAAAGATACGCAGTATTTT. The chain couples TRBV3-1 to TRBJ2-3, with 11 bases aligning to TRBD2. Germline CDR1 and CDR2: LGHDT and YNNKEL (reference sequence). The CDR3 has 18 amino acids. The V and J ends lost 3 bases and 5 bases, in that order; junction bases with no gene match: 13.

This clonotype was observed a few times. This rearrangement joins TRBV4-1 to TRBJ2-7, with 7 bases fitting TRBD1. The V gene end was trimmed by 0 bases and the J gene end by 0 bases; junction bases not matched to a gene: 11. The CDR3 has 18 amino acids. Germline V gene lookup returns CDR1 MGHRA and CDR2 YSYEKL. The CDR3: CASSQDPNPTGSSYEQYF. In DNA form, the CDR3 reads TGCGCCAGCAGCCAAGACCCTAACCCGACAGGGAGCTCCTACGAGCAGTACTTC.

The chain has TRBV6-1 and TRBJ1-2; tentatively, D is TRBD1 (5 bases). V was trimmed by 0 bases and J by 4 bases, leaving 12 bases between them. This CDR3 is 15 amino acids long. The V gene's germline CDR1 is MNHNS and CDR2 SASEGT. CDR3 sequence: CASSEAAAGPYGYTF. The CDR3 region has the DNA TGTGCCAGCAGTGAAGCCGCGGCAGGGCCCTATGGCTACACCTTC.

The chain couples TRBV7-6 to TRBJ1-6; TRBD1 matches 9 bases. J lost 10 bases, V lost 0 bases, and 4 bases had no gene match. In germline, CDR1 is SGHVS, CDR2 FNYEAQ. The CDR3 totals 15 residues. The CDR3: CASSLARDRASPLHF. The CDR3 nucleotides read TGTGCCAGCAGCTTAGCCCGGGACAGGGCATCACCCCTCCACTTT. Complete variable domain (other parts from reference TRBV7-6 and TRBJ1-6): GAGVSQSPRYKVTKRGQDVALRCDPISGHVSLYWYRQALGQGPEFLTYFNYEAQQDKSGLPNDRFSAERPEGSISTLTIQRTEQRDSAMYRCASSLARDRASPLHFGNGTRLTVT.

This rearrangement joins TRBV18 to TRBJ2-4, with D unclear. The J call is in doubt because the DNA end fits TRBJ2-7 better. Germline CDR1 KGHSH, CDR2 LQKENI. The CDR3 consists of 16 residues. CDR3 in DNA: TGTGCCAGCTCACCTCTTCTTGTTCAAGGAGACTACGAGCAGTACTTC. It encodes CASSPLLVQGDYEQYF.

The CDR3 region is CSAGADRGGETQYF. The CDR3 bases are TGCAGCGCCGGAGCGGACAGGGGTGGGGAGACCCAGTACTTC. This rearrangement joins TRBV29-1 to TRBJ2-5, with 9 bases fitting TRBD1. Germline CDR1 SQVTM, CDR2 ANQGSEA. CDR3 size: 14 residues. The V and J ends lost 7 bases and 5 bases, in that order; junction bases with no gene match: 11.

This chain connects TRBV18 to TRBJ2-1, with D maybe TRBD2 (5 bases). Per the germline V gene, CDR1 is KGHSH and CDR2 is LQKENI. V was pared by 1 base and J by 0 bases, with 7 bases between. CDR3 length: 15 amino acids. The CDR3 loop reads CASSPLEGSYNEQFF. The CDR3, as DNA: TGTGCCAGCTCACCACTCGAGGGCTCCTACAATGAGCAGTTCTTC.